The rows below give T cell receptor beta chains drawn from one sample of a study of early stage breast cancer tumors. The table came from immunoSEQ multiplex PCR; TCRdb's copy has only in-frame clones and leaves some out. The sample shows about 69,000 clones, 65% to 85% of them seen only once. Material: blood. The receptors come from a person aged 35 to 50 with breast cancer. Both conserved end residues are part of each CDR3. D genes are given only for firm matches. Clone size, where shown, is once, few, many, or a class for clones that have expanded.

v_call: TRBV28
j_call: TRBJ2-7
clone_size: -
d_call: TRBD1
cdr3_length: 16
cdr3_nt: TGTGCCAGCCGTCCGTTCCCCAGGGGGCGTAAGTACGAGCAGTACTTC
cdr3_aa: CASRPFPRGRKYEQYF

v_call: TRBV6-5
j_call: TRBJ2-7
clone_size: -
d_call: -
cdr3_length: 13
cdr3_nt: TGTGCCAGCAGTTACTCGGGATTCTACGAGCAGTACTTC
cdr3_aa: CASSYSGFYEQYF

v_call: TRBV7-9
j_call: TRBJ2-5
clone_size: -
d_call: -
cdr3_length: 14
cdr3_nt: TGTGCCAGCAGCCCCCGGGACACGCTTTCGGCCCAGTACTTC
cdr3_aa: CASSPRDTLSAQYF

v_call: TRBV5-4
j_call: TRBJ1-4
clone_size: -
d_call: -
cdr3_length: 14
cdr3_nt: TGTGCCAGCAGCCAACCGGGAACTAATGAAAAACTGTTTTTT
cdr3_aa: CASSQPGTNEKLFF

v_call: TRBV29-1
j_call: TRBJ1-2
clone_size: -
d_call: TRBD1
cdr3_length: 14
cdr3_nt: TGCAGCGTTGACCCTGTACAGGGGGCCTATGGCTACACCTTC
cdr3_aa: CSVDPVQGAYGYTF

v_call: TRBV9
j_call: TRBJ2-5
clone_size: few
d_call: TRBD2
cdr3_length: 16
cdr3_nt: TGTGCCAGCAGCGTAGGAGTAGCGGGAAGCCAAGAGACCCAGTACTTC
cdr3_aa: CASSVGVAGSQETQYF

v_call: TRBV28
j_call: TRBJ2-3
clone_size: -
d_call: -
cdr3_length: 13
cdr3_nt: TGTGCCAGCAGTCGGACCGGCGCAGATACGCAGTATTTT
cdr3_aa: CASSRTGADTQYF

v_call: TRBV18
j_call: TRBJ1-5
clone_size: -
d_call: -
cdr3_length: 13
cdr3_nt: TGTGCCAGCTCACCAGCCAGAAATCAGCCCCAGCATTTT
cdr3_aa: CASSPARNQPQHF

v_call: TRBV7-8
j_call: TRBJ2-2
clone_size: -
d_call: -
cdr3_length: 12
cdr3_nt: TGTGCCAGCAGCCCAGGGAGCAGGGAGCTGTTTTTT
cdr3_aa: CASSPGSRELFF

v_call: TRBV6-5
j_call: TRBJ1-1
clone_size: -
d_call: -
cdr3_length: 15
cdr3_nt: TGTGCCAGCAGTTACAGTTTAGAGGGGAACACTGAAGCTTTCTTT
cdr3_aa: CASSYSLEGNTEAFF

v_call: TRBV14
j_call: TRBJ1-3
clone_size: -
d_call: -
cdr3_length: 14
cdr3_nt: TGTGCCAGCAGCCCGGGACACTCTGGAAACACCATATATTTT
cdr3_aa: CASSPGHSGNTIYF

v_call: TRBV9
j_call: TRBJ2-1
clone_size: -
d_call: -
cdr3_length: 12
cdr3_nt: TGTGCCAGCAGCGACCGAGGGAATGAGCAGTTCTTC
cdr3_aa: CASSDRGNEQFF

v_call: TRBV6-5
j_call: TRBJ1-5
clone_size: -
d_call: -
cdr3_length: 15
cdr3_nt: TGTGCCAGCAGTTACTCTTCGCTCGGCAATCAGCCCCAGCATTTT
cdr3_aa: CASSYSSLGNQPQHF

v_call: TRBV30
j_call: TRBJ1-5
clone_size: few
d_call: -
cdr3_length: 13
cdr3_nt: TGTGCCTGGAGTGGACAGGACAATCAGCCCCAGCATTTT
cdr3_aa: CAWSGQDNQPQHF

v_call: TRBV19
j_call: TRBJ2-3
clone_size: -
d_call: -
cdr3_length: 11
cdr3_nt: TGTGCCAGTAATGGGGCAGATACGCAGTATTTT
cdr3_aa: CASNGADTQYF

v_call: TRBV7-9
j_call: TRBJ1-1
clone_size: -
d_call: -
cdr3_length: 12
cdr3_nt: TGTGCCAGCACCTCGGGGAACACTGAAGCTTTCTTT
cdr3_aa: CASTSGNTEAFF

v_call: TRBV6-5
j_call: TRBJ2-2
clone_size: -
d_call: -
cdr3_length: 15
cdr3_nt: TGTGCCAGCAGTTACAGCACACCGAACACCGGGGAGCTGTTTTTT
cdr3_aa: CASSYSTPNTGELFF

v_call: TRBV25-1
j_call: TRBJ1-2
clone_size: -
d_call: -
cdr3_length: 14
cdr3_nt: TGTGCCAGCAGGCCCCGAGGGCTTAACTATGGCTACACCTTC
cdr3_aa: CASRPRGLNYGYTF

v_call: TRBV19
j_call: TRBJ1-1
clone_size: -
d_call: -
cdr3_length: 12
cdr3_nt: TGTGCCAGTAGTAAACCGGGAACTGAAGCTTTCTTT
cdr3_aa: CASSKPGTEAFF

v_call: TRBV12-1
j_call: TRBJ2-3
clone_size: -
d_call: -
cdr3_length: 14
cdr3_nt: TGTGCCAGCAGCACTTGGACAGGTTCAGATACGCAGTATTTT
cdr3_aa: CASSTWTGSDTQYF

v_call: TRBV28
j_call: TRBJ1-2
clone_size: -
d_call: -
cdr3_length: 12
cdr3_nt: TGTGCCAGCAGTCCCCTTTCTAATGGCTACACCTTC
cdr3_aa: CASSPLSNGYTF

v_call: TRBV28
j_call: TRBJ1-5
clone_size: -
d_call: -
cdr3_length: 16
cdr3_nt: TGTGCCAGCAGTTTGTACTCCGGGACACCCTATCAGCCCCAGCATTTT
cdr3_aa: CASSLYSGTPYQPQHF

v_call: TRBV7-2
j_call: TRBJ2-1
clone_size: -
d_call: -
cdr3_length: 13
cdr3_nt: TGTGCCAGCAGTTACAACATAGGTGGTGAGCAGTTCTTC
cdr3_aa: CASSYNIGGEQFF

v_call: TRBV19
j_call: TRBJ2-7
clone_size: -
d_call: -
cdr3_length: 14
cdr3_nt: TGTGCCAGTAGTATTGGACTTTTTACAGCCGAGCAGTACTTC
cdr3_aa: CASSIGLFTAEQYF

v_call: TRBV19
j_call: TRBJ2-1
clone_size: -
d_call: TRBD2
cdr3_length: 17
cdr3_nt: TGTGCCAGTAGTGGCCTGGGACTAGCGGGCTCCTACAATGAGCAGTTCTTC
cdr3_aa: CASSGLGLAGSYNEQFF

v_call: TRBV7-2
j_call: TRBJ1-1
clone_size: -
d_call: -
cdr3_length: 13
cdr3_nt: TGTGCCAGCAGCTTCAGGGGGAACACTGAAGCTTTCTTT
cdr3_aa: CASSFRGNTEAFF

v_call: TRBV25-1
j_call: TRBJ2-1
clone_size: -
d_call: TRBD1
cdr3_length: 15
cdr3_nt: TGTGCCAGCAGTGAATCCCTCACAGGGGACAATGAGCAGTTCTTC
cdr3_aa: CASSESLTGDNEQFF

v_call: TRBV7-6
j_call: TRBJ2-7
clone_size: -
d_call: TRBD1
cdr3_length: 14
cdr3_nt: TGTGCCAGCAGCGTTGGACAGGGAGCTTACGAGCAGTACTTC
cdr3_aa: CASSVGQGAYEQYF

v_call: TRBV6-1
j_call: TRBJ2-7
clone_size: -
d_call: -
cdr3_length: 11
cdr3_nt: TGTGCCAGCAGGGGCTACGACGAGCAGTACTTC
cdr3_aa: CASRGYDEQYF

v_call: TRBV19
j_call: TRBJ1-1
clone_size: -
d_call: -
cdr3_length: 17
cdr3_nt: TGTGCCAGTAGTATAAGATCGCAGGGACTTATGAACACTGAAGCTTTCTTT
cdr3_aa: CASSIRSQGLMNTEAFF

v_call: TRBV5-5
j_call: TRBJ2-5
clone_size: -
d_call: TRBD2
cdr3_length: 13
cdr3_nt: TGTGCCAGCAGTTGGGGAGGGTTAGAGACCCAGTACTTC
cdr3_aa: CASSWGGLETQYF

v_call: TRBV19
j_call: TRBJ2-7
clone_size: once
d_call: TRBD1
cdr3_length: 15
cdr3_nt: TGTGCCAGTAGTATATATCGGGACAGTTCCTACGAGCAGTACTTC
cdr3_aa: CASSIYRDSSYEQYF

v_call: TRBV4-1
j_call: TRBJ1-4
clone_size: -
d_call: -
cdr3_length: 15
cdr3_nt: TGCGCCAGCAGCCAGGGAGCTGCAACTAATGAAAAACTGTTTTTT
cdr3_aa: CASSQGAATNEKLFF

v_call: TRBV28
j_call: TRBJ2-1
clone_size: -
d_call: TRBD2
cdr3_length: 13
cdr3_nt: TGTGCCAGCACTAGCGGCTCCTACAATGAGCAGTTCTTC
cdr3_aa: CASTSGSYNEQFF

v_call: TRBV6-5
j_call: TRBJ2-5
clone_size: -
d_call: -
cdr3_length: 16
cdr3_nt: TGTGCCAGCAGTTACTGGGACGCAAGGGTTGGCGAGACCCAGTACTTC
cdr3_aa: CASSYWDARVGETQYF

v_call: TRBV5-1
j_call: TRBJ2-4
clone_size: -
d_call: -
cdr3_length: 15
cdr3_nt: TGCGCCAGCAGCTGGGGGGACAGAGCCAAAAACATTCAGTACTTC
cdr3_aa: CASSWGDRAKNIQYF

v_call: TRBV7-8
j_call: TRBJ2-1
clone_size: once
d_call: TRBD1
cdr3_length: 14
cdr3_nt: TGTGCCACAAAGGGACAGGGTTTATTTAATGAGCAGTTCTTC
cdr3_aa: CATKGQGLFNEQFF

v_call: TRBV19
j_call: TRBJ1-1
clone_size: -
d_call: -
cdr3_length: 14
cdr3_nt: TGTGCCAGTACTCCTATTGGGGGGAACACTGAAGCTTTCTTT
cdr3_aa: CASTPIGGNTEAFF

v_call: TRBV28
j_call: TRBJ1-1
clone_size: -
d_call: -
cdr3_length: 13
cdr3_nt: TGTGCCAGCAGCACTGGACAGTCCACTGAAGCTTTCTTT
cdr3_aa: CASSTGQSTEAFF

v_call: TRBV5-1
j_call: TRBJ1-1
clone_size: -
d_call: -
cdr3_length: 13
cdr3_nt: TGCGCCAGCAGCCCACAGGGTCCCACTGAAGCTTTCTTT
cdr3_aa: CASSPQGPTEAFF

v_call: TRBV4-1
j_call: TRBJ2-7
clone_size: -
d_call: -
cdr3_length: 14
cdr3_nt: TGCGCCAGCAGCCAAGAGCAAATCTCCTACGAGCAGTACTTC
cdr3_aa: CASSQEQISYEQYF

v_call: TRBV28
j_call: TRBJ1-1
clone_size: -
d_call: -
cdr3_length: 14
cdr3_nt: TGTGCCAGCAGTTCAGAGGCCCCCGGGAGTGAAGCTTTCTTT
cdr3_aa: CASSSEAPGSEAFF

v_call: TRBV28
j_call: TRBJ1-1
clone_size: -
d_call: -
cdr3_length: 11
cdr3_nt: TGTGCCAGCACTACAGGGACTGAAGCTTTCTTT
cdr3_aa: CASTTGTEAFF

v_call: TRBV28
j_call: TRBJ1-3
clone_size: few
d_call: -
cdr3_length: 13
cdr3_nt: TGTGCCAGCAGGGTAAGCTCTGGAAACACCATATATTTT
cdr3_aa: CASRVSSGNTIYF

v_call: TRBV6-6
j_call: TRBJ1-5
clone_size: -
d_call: -
cdr3_length: 13
cdr3_nt: TGTGCCAGCAATTCGGCCAGCAATCAGCCCCAGCATTTT
cdr3_aa: CASNSASNQPQHF

v_call: TRBV27
j_call: TRBJ2-7
clone_size: -
d_call: -
cdr3_length: 13
cdr3_nt: TGTGCCAGCAGTTTAGGGGGGTACTACGAGCAGTACTTC
cdr3_aa: CASSLGGYYEQYF

v_call: TRBV11-2
j_call: TRBJ2-7
clone_size: -
d_call: -
cdr3_length: 15
cdr3_nt: TGTGCCAGCAGCTACGGGGGGCCCCTGGTGAACGAGCAGTACTTC
cdr3_aa: CASSYGGPLVNEQYF

v_call: TRBV29-1
j_call: TRBJ2-7
clone_size: few
d_call: -
cdr3_length: 15
cdr3_nt: TGCAGCGTTGAGGGGGGAGGACAGCCCTTCCACGAGCAGTACTTC
cdr3_aa: CSVEGGGQPFHEQYF

v_call: TRBV28
j_call: TRBJ2-5
clone_size: once
d_call: -
cdr3_length: 14
cdr3_nt: TGTGCCAGCAGTTTGCCCGTTATCCAAGAGACCCAGTACTTC
cdr3_aa: CASSLPVIQETQYF

v_call: TRBV27
j_call: TRBJ1-5
clone_size: -
d_call: -
cdr3_length: 14
cdr3_nt: TGTGCCAGCAAAGGGGGGAGTGGCAATCAGCCCCAGCATTTT
cdr3_aa: CASKGGSGNQPQHF

v_call: TRBV27
j_call: TRBJ2-5
clone_size: -
d_call: TRBD2
cdr3_length: 15
cdr3_nt: TGTGCCAGCAGTTTAGCCGGGGGGAAACAAGAGACCCAGTACTTC
cdr3_aa: CASSLAGGKQETQYF

v_call: TRBV6-6
j_call: TRBJ1-2
clone_size: once
d_call: -
cdr3_length: 13
cdr3_nt: TGTGCCAGCAGTTACAACGCCCAGGGTGGCTACACCTTC
cdr3_aa: CASSYNAQGGYTF

v_call: TRBV11-2
j_call: TRBJ1-1
clone_size: -
d_call: -
cdr3_length: 17
cdr3_nt: TGTGCCAGCAGCTTAAACCGATATGTTGGGCAGGGCGCTGAAGCTTTCTTT
cdr3_aa: CASSLNRYVGQGAEAFF

v_call: TRBV6-1
j_call: TRBJ2-3
clone_size: -
d_call: -
cdr3_length: 13
cdr3_nt: TGTGCCAGCACTCTGATAGCGCCCGATACGCAGTATTTT
cdr3_aa: CASTLIAPDTQYF

v_call: TRBV19
j_call: TRBJ2-1
clone_size: -
d_call: TRBD2
cdr3_length: 14
cdr3_nt: TGTGCCAGTAGCGGGGGGACTAGCCTACATGAGCAGTTCTTC
cdr3_aa: CASSGGTSLHEQFF